This TCR beta chain was sequenced for a study of identical twins. There are 22 residues in the CDR3. The V and J ends lost 0 bases and 0 bases respectively, with 27 bases between them. The germline V gene has CDR1 LGHNA and CDR2 YNFKEQ. TCRdb recomputed calls from the 5' RACE reads with MiXCR, one row per CDR3 protein. Found here are about 240,000 distinct CDR3 sequences, more than 9% of them singletons; the top ten hold roughly 10%. The sequence came from a man aged 50 to 60 in good health. The rearrangement uses TRBV4-2 and TRBJ1-5; a possible D gene is TRBD1 (5 bases). The source material was memory T cells sorted from blood. The CDR3: CASSQDEGRTTDPRYSNQPQHF. The CDR3 DNA follows: TGTGCCAGCAGCCAAGACGAGGGGCGGACCACAGACCCCCGTTATAGCAATCAGCCCCAGCATTTT.